This TCR beta chain is from a study of T cell changes during pregnancy in multiple sclerosis. Germline V gives CDR1 SEHNR, CDR2 FQNEAQ (reference sequence). The CDR3 loop spans 14 amino acids. The germline V and J ends were trimmed by 5 bases and 2 bases, with 13 bases remaining between them. The assay was immunoSEQ multiplex PCR, and TCRdb's table has in-frame clones only and misses some. The profile covers 80,000 to 100,000 clones, with 80% to 95% appearing a single time and almost 1% taken by the ten largest. This clone occurred once. The clonotype comes from a female donor with multiple sclerosis, enrolled in a pregnancy study. The chain uses TRBV7-9 and TRBJ2-7, with D tentatively TRBD2 (6 bases). Sequencing was performed on peripheral blood, taken after pregnancy. The CDR3: CASSPRGETYEQYF. DNA of the CDR3: TGTGCCAGCAGCCCTCGCGGGGAGACCTACGAGCAGTACTTC. Full variable domain (rest looked up from reference TRBV7-9 and TRBJ2-7): DTGVSQNPRHKITKRGQNVTFRCDPISEHNRLYWYRQTLGQGPEFLTYFQNEAQLEKSRLLSDRFSAERPKGSFSTLEIQRTEQGDSAMYLCASSPRGETYEQYFGPGTRLTVT.